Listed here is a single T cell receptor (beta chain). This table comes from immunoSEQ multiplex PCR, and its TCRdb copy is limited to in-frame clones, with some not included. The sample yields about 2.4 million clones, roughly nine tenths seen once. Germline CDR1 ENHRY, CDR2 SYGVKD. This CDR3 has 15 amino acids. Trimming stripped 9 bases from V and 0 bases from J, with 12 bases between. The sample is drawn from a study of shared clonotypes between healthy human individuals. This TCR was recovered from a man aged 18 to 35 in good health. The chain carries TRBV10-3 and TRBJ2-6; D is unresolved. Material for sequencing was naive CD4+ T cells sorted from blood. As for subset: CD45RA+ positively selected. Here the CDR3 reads CAITQDTSGANVLTF. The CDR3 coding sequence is TGTGCCATTACCCAGGATACCTCTGGGGCCAACGTCCTGACTTTC.